This record covers a single TCR beta chain. The data were taken from a study of T-cell memory formation after mild COVID-19. As for the study in general: TCR clusters showed largely donor specificity.

After 5'RACE with constant-segment primers, TCR alpha and TCR beta cDNA libraries carrying sample barcodes and UMIs were obtained. A single record per CDR3 protein comes from TCRdb applying MiXCR to the 5' RACE reads. The profile shows 300,000 to 400,000 distinct CDR3 sequences, approximately 29% of them singletons. Per germline, CDR1 SQVTM and CDR2 ANQGSEA. Trimming removed 5 bases from V and 8 bases from J; junction bases left unmatched: 8. The CDR3 runs 13 residues. The chain joins TRBV29-1 to TRBJ2-4; 8 nucleotides agree with TRBD1. Sequencing used PBMCs or a T cell subset sorted from them (not recorded which). This TCR came from an adult woman who had mild COVID-19 (a few samples of this study predate the infection). Cell type and time point are not known. The CDR3 region is CSVRTQGGYIQYF. CDR3 bases: TGCAGCGTTCGCACACAGGGGGGTTACATTCAGTACTTC. Drawing the rest from reference TRBV29-1 and TRBJ2-4, the complete variable domain is SAVISQKPSRDICQRGTSLTIQCQVDSQVTMMFWYRQQPGQSLTLIATANQGSEATYESGFVIDKFPISRPNLTFSTLTVSNMSPEDSSIYLCSVRTQGGYIQYFGAGTRLSVL.